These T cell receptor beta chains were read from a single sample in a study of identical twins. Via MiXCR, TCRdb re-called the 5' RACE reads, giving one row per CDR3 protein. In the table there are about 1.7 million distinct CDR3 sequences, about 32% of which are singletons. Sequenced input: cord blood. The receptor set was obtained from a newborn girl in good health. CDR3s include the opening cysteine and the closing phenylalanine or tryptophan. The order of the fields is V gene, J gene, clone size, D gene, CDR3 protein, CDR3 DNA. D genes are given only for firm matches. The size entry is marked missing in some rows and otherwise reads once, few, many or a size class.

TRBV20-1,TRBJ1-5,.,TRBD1,CSAGDRGVNQPQHF,TGCAGTGCTGGCGACAGGGGGGTTAATCAGCCCCAGCATTTT
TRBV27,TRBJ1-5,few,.,CASTSDQPQHF,TGTGCCAGCACCTCAGATCAGCCCCAGCATTTT
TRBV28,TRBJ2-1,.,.,CASSYWDHEQFF,TGTGCCAGCAGCTACTGGGATCATGAGCAGTTCTTC
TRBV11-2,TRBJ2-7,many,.,CASSFDRSYEQYF,TGCGCCAGCAGCTTCGACAGATCCTACGAGCAGTACTTC
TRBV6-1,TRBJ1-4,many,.,CASSQTDLGEKLFF,TGTGCCAGCAGTCAGACGGACCTAGGAGAAAAACTGTTTTTT
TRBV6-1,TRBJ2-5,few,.,CASSEDRVQETQYF,TGTGCCAGCAGTGAAGACAGGGTCCAGGAGACCCAGTACTTC
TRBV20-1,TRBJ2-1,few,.,CSARRRGAYNEQFF,TGCAGTGCTAGACGGCGGGGTGCATACAATGAGCAGTTCTTC
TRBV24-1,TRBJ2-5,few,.,CASVLVLQETQYF,TGTGCCAGTGTACTAGTTCTACAAGAGACCCAGTACTTC
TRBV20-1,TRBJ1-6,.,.,CSARSDRGFAPLHF,TGCAGTGCTCGATCTGATCGGGGTTTTGCTCCCCTCCACTTT
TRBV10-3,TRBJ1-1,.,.,CAISDSTLNIEAFF,TGTGCCATCAGTGACTCCACCCTGAACATTGAAGCTTTCTTT
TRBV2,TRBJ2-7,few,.,CASSGEGFSYEQYF,TGTGCCAGCAGTGGGGAAGGGTTCTCCTACGAGCAGTACTTC
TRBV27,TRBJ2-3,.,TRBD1,CASRRDRVDTQYF,TGTGCCAGCAGGAGAGACAGGGTCGATACGCAGTATTTT
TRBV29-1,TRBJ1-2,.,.,CSVDPTGGYTF,TGCAGCGTTGACCCAACAGGAGGCTACACCTTC
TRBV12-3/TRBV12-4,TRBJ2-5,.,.,CASNLWRQETQYF,TGTGCCAGCAACCTATGGCGGCAAGAGACCCAGTACTTC
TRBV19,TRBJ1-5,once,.,CASSIPQGRNQPQHF,TGTGCCAGTAGTATCCCCCAGGGGAGGAATCAGCCCCAGCATTTT
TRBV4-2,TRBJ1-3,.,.,CASSQDGQSGNTIYF,TGTGCCAGCAGCCAAGATGGGCAATCTGGAAACACCATATATTTT
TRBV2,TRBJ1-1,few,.,CASSGLAVAEAFF,TGTGCCAGCAGTGGTTTGGCTGTCGCTGAAGCTTTCTTT
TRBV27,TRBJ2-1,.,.,CASSFMEGEQFF,TGTGCCAGCAGTTTTATGGAAGGTGAGCAGTTCTTC
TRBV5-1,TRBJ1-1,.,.,CASSLLSFSDTEAFF,TGCGCCAGCAGCTTGCTGAGCTTCTCGGACACTGAAGCTTTCTTT
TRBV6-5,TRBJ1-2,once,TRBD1,CASSPTGDGNTF,TGTGCCAGCAGTCCAACAGGGGATGGAAACACCTTC
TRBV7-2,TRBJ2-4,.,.,CASSNTIRTQNFQYF,TGTGCCAGCAGCAATACAATCCGGACTCAAAACTTTCAGTACTTC
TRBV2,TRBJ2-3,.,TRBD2,CASSEVAGLGTDTQYF,TGTGCCAGCAGTGAGGTAGCGGGTCTCGGCACAGATACGCAGTATTTT
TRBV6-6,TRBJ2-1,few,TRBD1,CASSYGQGAYNEQFF,TGTGCCAGCAGTTACGGGCAGGGGGCCTACAATGAGCAGTTCTTC
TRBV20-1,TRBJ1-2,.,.,CSARGVGGYTF,TGCAGTGCTAGAGGTGTTGGTGGCTACACCTTC
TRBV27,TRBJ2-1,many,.,CASSLDWYNEQFF,TGTGCCAGCAGTCTGGACTGGTACAATGAGCAGTTCTTC
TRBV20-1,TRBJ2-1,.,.,CSARGPGVYNEQFF,TGCAGTGCTAGAGGACCGGGAGTGTATAATGAGCAGTTCTTC
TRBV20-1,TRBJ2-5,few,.,CSARDRLTGGGTQYF,TGCAGTGCTAGAGATCGTTTAACAGGCGGTGGGACCCAGTACTTC
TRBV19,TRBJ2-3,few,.,CASRSFGADTQYF,TGTGCCAGTAGGTCTTTTGGGGCGGATACGCAGTATTTT
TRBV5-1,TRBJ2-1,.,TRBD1,CASSRISGDRGNEQFF,TGCGCCAGCAGCCGTATTTCCGGGGACAGGGGCAATGAGCAGTTCTTC
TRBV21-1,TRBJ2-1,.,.,CASSPRTSGRNYDEQFF,TGTGCCAGCAGCCCCCGGACTAGCGGGAGGAACTACGATGAGCAGTTCTTC
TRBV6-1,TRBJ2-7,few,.,CASSEYLSGLNYNEQYF,TGTGCCAGCAGTGAATATCTATCGGGACTCAACTACAATGAGCAGTACTTC
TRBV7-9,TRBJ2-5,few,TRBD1,CASSALEGQPLETQYF,TGTGCCAGCAGCGCCTTAGAGGGACAGCCTTTGGAGACCCAGTACTTC
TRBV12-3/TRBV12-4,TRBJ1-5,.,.,CASSLMGTYSNQPQHF,TGTGCCAGCAGTTTAATGGGCACTTATAGCAATCAGCCCCAGCATTTT
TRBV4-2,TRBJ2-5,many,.,CASSQDQETQYF,TGTGCCAGCAGCCAAGACCAAGAGACCCAGTACTTC
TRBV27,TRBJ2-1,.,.,CASSSRGEGYNEQFF,TGTGCCAGCAGTTCCAGGGGCGAGGGGTACAATGAGCAGTTCTTC
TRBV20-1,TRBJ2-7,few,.,CSAREGVRGAQQYF,TGCAGTGCTAGAGAGGGGGTTAGGGGGGCCCAACAGTACTTC
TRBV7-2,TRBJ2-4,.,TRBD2,CASSPGTSGTEQYF,TGTGCCAGCAGCCCAGGGACTAGCGGGACGGAGCAGTACTTC
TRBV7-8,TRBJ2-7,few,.,CASSLARTASYEQYF,TGTGCCAGCAGCTTAGCGAGGACAGCCTCCTACGAGCAGTACTTC
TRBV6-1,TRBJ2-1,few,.,CASSVKGGPNEQFF,TGTGCCAGCAGTGTTAAGGGGGGGCCCAATGAGCAGTTCTTC
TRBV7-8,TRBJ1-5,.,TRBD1,CASSPGTVKGQPQHF,TGTGCCAGCAGCCCGGGGACAGTGAAGGGTCAGCCCCAGCATTTT
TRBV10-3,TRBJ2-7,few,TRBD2,CAISAIAGGYEQYF,TGTGCCATCAGTGCGATAGCGGGAGGGTACGAGCAGTACTTC
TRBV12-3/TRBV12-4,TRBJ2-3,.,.,CASSLTGYLTDTQYF,TGTGCCAGCAGTTTAACCGGATACCTCACAGATACGCAGTATTTT
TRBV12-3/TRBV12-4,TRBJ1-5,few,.,CASRPHYSNQPQHF,TGTGCCAGCAGGCCCCACTATAGCAATCAGCCCCAGCATTTT
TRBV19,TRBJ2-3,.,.,CASLDKSTDTQYF,TGTGCCAGTCTTGACAAAAGCACAGATACGCAGTATTTT
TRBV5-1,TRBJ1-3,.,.,CASSSNPTRGNTIYF,TGCGCCAGCAGCTCGAACCCTACCAGGGGAAACACCATATATTTT
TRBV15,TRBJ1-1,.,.,CATSGPLRLTGGGTEAFF,TGTGCCACCAGCGGACCTCTCAGATTGACAGGCGGTGGCACTGAAGCTTTCTTT
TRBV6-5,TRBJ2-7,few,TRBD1,CASSWFRQGYEQYF,TGTGCCAGCAGTTGGTTCCGACAGGGGTACGAGCAGTACTTC
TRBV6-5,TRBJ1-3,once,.,CASSYSGRAWDTIYF,TGTGCCAGCAGTTACTCGGGGCGGGCCTGGGACACCATATATTTT
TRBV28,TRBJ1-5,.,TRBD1,CASSLGTGWGHQPQHF,TGTGCCAGCAGTTTAGGGACAGGTTGGGGGCATCAGCCCCAGCATTTT
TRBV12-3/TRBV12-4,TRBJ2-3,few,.,CASRHRRGAAKSDTQYF,TGTGCCAGCAGGCATAGGCGTGGGGCAGCCAAGTCAGATACGCAGTATTTT
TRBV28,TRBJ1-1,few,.,CASSLVALRTTEAFF,TGTGCCAGCAGTTTAGTGGCGTTAAGGACTACTGAAGCTTTCTTT
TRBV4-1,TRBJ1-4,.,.,CASSQEAGTNEKLFF,TGCGCCAGCAGCCAAGAAGCCGGGACTAATGAAAAACTGTTTTTT
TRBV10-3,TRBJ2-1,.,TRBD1,CAISMSRDRVYNEQFF,TGTGCCATCAGTATGTCCCGGGACAGGGTGTACAATGAGCAGTTCTTC
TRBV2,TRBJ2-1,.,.,CARYRAYNEQFF,TGTGCCAGATACAGGGCATACAATGAGCAGTTCTTC
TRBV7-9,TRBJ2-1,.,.,CASSLPRLGSSYNEQFF,TGTGCCAGCAGCTTGCCACGACTAGGAAGCTCCTACAATGAGCAGTTCTTC
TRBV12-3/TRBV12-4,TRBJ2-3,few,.,CASSLALFSSGTDTQYF,TGTGCCAGCAGTTTAGCCCTCTTTTCCAGCGGGACAGATACGCAGTATTTT